Shown below are 25 T cell receptor beta chains from a single sample sequenced in a study of cytomegalovirus exposure and HLA in healthy donors. Profiled with immunoSEQ multiplex PCR; TCRdb holds only in-frame clones, not every one. This repertoire shows fewer than 150,000 clones, about nine tenths found once; its top ten account for around 1.5%. The sample was PBMCs. The receptors shown here come from a man younger than 45 in good health and CMV-seronegative.

The chain uses TRBV5-1 and TRBJ1-1; D possibly corresponds to TRBD1 (6 bases). Between the trimmed V and J ends, which lost 1 base and 4 bases, there was a span of 11 bases. Germline V gives CDR1 SGHRS, CDR2 YFSETQ. The CDR3 loop spans 14 amino acids. CDR3 bases: TGCGCCAGCAGCTTGAGAGGGGGTGCCACTGAAGCTTTCTTT. Encoded protein: CASSLRGGATEAFF.

The chain employs TRBV25-1 and TRBJ1-4, with TRBD1 as a possible D gene (6 bases). This CDR3 spans 12 amino acids. The V gene lost 6 bases and the J gene lost 6 bases, with 8 bases spanning the gap. Germline V lookup: CDR1 MGHDK, CDR2 SYGVNS. The CDR3 here is CASRQGHEKLFF. As DNA, the CDR3 is TGTGCCAGCAGACAGGGCCATGAAAAACTGTTTTTT.

The chain has TRBV6-1 and TRBJ2-1; 7 nucleotides agree with TRBD2. After removal of 5 bases from V and 6 bases from J, the junction contained 10 bases not matched to a gene. CDR3 length: 15 residues. Per germline, CDR1 MNHNS and CDR2 SASEGT. For the CDR3, the DNA is TGTGCCAGCAGTATTAGGAGGGAGGGATTCAATGAGCAGTTCTTC. This gives the protein CASSIRREGFNEQFF.

The gene calls are TRBV6-5 and TRBJ2-5, with 8 positions matching TRBD2. This CDR3 has 15 residues. The germline V gene has CDR1 MNHEY and CDR2 SVGAGI. V was clipped by 1 base and J by 4 bases; unmatched bases: 5. CDR3 amino acids: CASSYLAGGRETQYF. The CDR3 DNA sequence: TGTGCCAGCAGTTACTTGGCGGGAGGTAGAGAGACCCAGTACTTC.

CDR3 in DNA: TGCGCCAGCAGCCAAAGGACAGGGACCGGGGAGCTGTTTTTT. Its translation: CASSQRTGTGELFF. The J gene is TRBJ2-2, the V gene TRBV4-3, with 8 bases identical to TRBD1. The germline V gene has CDR1 LGHNA and CDR2 YSLEER. The CDR3 has 14 amino acids. With V trimmed by 2 bases and J by 5 bases, 1 base remained unmatched.

The gene calls are TRBV19 and TRBJ2-2, with TRBD1 matching over 7 bases. The CDR3 runs 15 residues. Germline V gene sequence: CDR1 LNHDA, CDR2 SQIVND (reference sequence). The V gene end was trimmed by 3 bases and the J gene end by 3 bases; junction bases not matched to a gene: 4. Written as DNA, the CDR3 is TGTGCCAGTAGTATTATAGGGGGCTACACCGGGGAGCTGTTTTTT. Residues: CASSIIGGYTGELFF.

V and J are TRBV5-1 and TRBJ1-2; D unresolved. V lost 0 bases to trimming and J lost 6 bases, with 9 bases between them. CDR3 length equals 13 residues. Germline lookup yields CDR1 SGHRS and CDR2 YFSETQ. CDR3 sequence: CASSLDVVDGYTF. The DNA of the CDR3 is TGCGCCAGCAGCTTGGATGTGGTAGATGGCTACACCTTC.

This rearrangement joins TRBV10-3 to TRBJ1-1; D gene uncertain. The CDR3 runs to 15 residues. The germline V gene has CDR1 ENHRY and CDR2 SYGVKD. V shed 5 bases and J shed 1 base, with 14 bases lying between them. The CDR3 sequence is CAISPQSYTNTEAFF. In DNA, the CDR3 is TGTGCCATCAGTCCCCAATCATACACGAACACTGAAGCTTTCTTT.

Only a few counts were recorded for this clone. The J gene is TRBJ1-5, the V gene TRBV7-9; D gene ambiguous. V lost 9 bases and J lost 6, with 18 bases in between. From germline, CDR1 is SEHNR and CDR2 FQNEAQ (reference sequence). The CDR3 covers 14 residues. The DNA of the CDR3 is TGTGCCAGTCAACGGGGAGAAAATGGTCAGCCCCAGCATTTT. Translation: CASQRGENGQPQHF.

The CDR3 reads CASSEAEASGPYEQYF. The DNA of the CDR3 is TGTGCCAGCAGTGAAGCGGAGGCTAGCGGACCCTACGAGCAGTACTTC. J is TRBJ2-7 and V is TRBV2, with 7 bases lining up with TRBD2. The CDR3 is 16 amino acids. The J segment lost 2 bases and the V segment lost 0 bases, leaving 7 bases of the junction unmatched. Per the germline V gene, CDR1 is SNHLY and CDR2 is FYNNEI. The whole variable domain, remainder taken from reference TRBV2 and TRBJ2-7, is EPEVTQTPSHQVTQMGQEVILRCVPISNHLYFYWYRQILGQKVEFLVSFYNNEISEKSEIFDDQFSVERPDGSNFTLKIRSTKLEDSAMYFCASSEAEASGPYEQYFGPGTRLTVT.

This CDR3 is CASLSMGLPELEQFF. The DNA for the CDR3 is TGTGCCAGCCTCTCTATGGGACTACCGGAACTAGAGCAGTTCTTC. This sequence joins TRBV2 and TRBJ2-1; 7 nucleotides align to TRBD2. The ends lost 8 bases at V and 10 bases at J; junction bases unmatched: 17. There are 15 residues in the CDR3. Per the germline V gene, CDR1 is SNHLY and CDR2 is FYNNEI.

V usage is TRBV2 and J usage is TRBJ2-7; unclear D gene. This CDR3 spans 13 amino acids. V lost 6 bases and J 2 bases, leaving 11 bases between the germline ends. CDR1 and CDR2 (germline): SNHLY, FYNNEI. CDR3 residues: CASSPDSTYEQYF. CDR3 nucleotide sequence: TGTGCCAGCAGCCCCGACTCGACCTACGAGCAGTACTTC.

The rearrangement uses TRBV12-5 and TRBJ2-4; TRBD2 agrees at 11 bases. The CDR3 has 16 residues. V gave up 2 bases and J gave up 7 bases; unmatched junction bases: 7. CDR1 is LGHNT and CDR2 is FRNRAP in the germline V gene. The chain's CDR3 is CASGLRLAGGPNIQYF. CDR3 nucleotides: TGTGCTAGTGGTTTGAGGCTAGCGGGAGGTCCCAACATTCAGTACTTC.

This chain joins TRBV7-2 and TRBJ2-1; no firm D call. Germline V gene sequence: CDR1 SGHTA, CDR2 FQGNSA. Deletions cut 6 bases from V and 5 bases from J, with 14 bases between. This CDR3 spans 14 amino acids. CDR3 nucleotides: TGTGCCAGCAGAAACAGAACGCACCACAATGAGCAGTTCTTC. As protein: CASRNRTHHNEQFF.

V gene TRBV7-2 combines with J gene TRBJ1-2; D gene ambiguous. Between the trimmed V and J ends, which lost 1 base and 4 bases, there was a span of 10 bases. The CDR3 runs 14 residues. CDR1 is SGHTA, CDR2 FQGNSA, per germline. CDR3 sequence reads: CASSLDGESYGYTF. For the CDR3, the DNA is TGTGCCAGCAGCTTAGACGGGGAATCCTATGGCTACACCTTC.

This clone was observed once. The chain combines TRBV4-1 with TRBJ2-7; D uncertain. The CDR3 runs to 15 residues. Germline V gene lookup returns CDR1 MGHRA and CDR2 YSYEKL. Trimming took off 0 bases at V and 3 bases at J, with 12 bases between the two ends. CDR3 DNA sequence: TGCGCCAGCAGCCAAGAAAGGCGACTCGACTACGAGCAGTACTTC. Residues: CASSQERRLDYEQYF.

This chain's CDR3 is CASSLGQDREDTEAFF. CDR3 in DNA: TGTGCCAGCAGCCTCGGACAGGACCGAGAGGACACTGAAGCTTTCTTT. The V and J genes are TRBV7-7 and TRBJ1-1, with 7 bases fitting TRBD1. The germline V gene encodes CDR1 SSHAT and CDR2 FNYEAQ (reference sequence). The CDR3 is made up of 16 amino acids. The V segment lost 5 bases and the J segment 3 bases; nucleotides outside the gene matches: 12. Looking up the rest from reference TRBV7-7 and TRBJ1-1 gives the full variable domain: GAGVSQSPRYKVTKRGQDVTLRCDPISSHATLYWYQQALGQGPEFLTYFNYEAQPDKSGLPSDRFSAERPEGSISTLTIQRTEQRDSAMYRCASSLGQDREDTEAFFGQGTRLTVV.

The rearrangement joins TRBV6-5 to TRBJ2-1; D gene ambiguous. The CDR3 runs 13 residues. Germline CDR1 MNHEY, CDR2 SVGAGI. The V end was cut by 2 bases, the J end by 9 bases, with 11 bases between. As DNA, the CDR3 is TGTGCCAGCAGTTACGACTCTTTAGGTGAGCAGTTCTTC. It is translated as CASSYDSLGEQFF.

The CDR3 is CASSLGYGTGVEQYF. Here the CDR3 DNA reads TGTGCCAGCAGCTTAGGGTACGGGACAGGAGTCGAGCAGTACTTC. The chain recombines TRBV11-3 with TRBJ2-7, with 8 bases fitting TRBD1. Germline CDR1 reads SGHNT; CDR2 reads YENEEA. After removal of 1 base from V and 6 bases from J, the junction contained 8 bases not matched to a gene. The CDR3 sequence is 15 residues long. Drawing the rest from reference TRBV11-3 and TRBJ2-7, the complete variable domain is EAGVVQSPRYKIIEKKQPVAFWCNPISGHNTLYWYLQNLGQGPELLIRYENEEAVDDSQLPKDRFSAERLKGVDSTLKIQPAELGDSAVYLCASSLGYGTGVEQYFGPGTRLTVT.

The chain couples TRBV12-5 to TRBJ2-7; possible D gene TRBD2, 6 bases. This CDR3 has 15 residues. Germline-derived CDR1 and CDR2 are LGHNT and FRNRAP. Trimming cost V 0 bases and J 2 bases, with 11 bases left between them. CDR3 protein: CASGLVYGGTYEQYF. CDR3 DNA: TGTGCTAGTGGTTTGGTATATGGAGGGACCTACGAGCAGTACTTC. Full variable domain (remainder filled in from reference TRBV12-5 and TRBJ2-7): DARVTQTPRHKVTEMGQEVTMRCQPILGHNTVFWYRQTMMQGLELLAYFRNRAPLDDSGMPKDRFSAEMPDATLATLKIQPSEPRDSAVYFCASGLVYGGTYEQYFGPGTRLTVT.

The chain has TRBV5-1 and TRBJ2-5, with D perhaps TRBD2 (6 bases). The CDR3 totals 17 residues. Germline loops: CDR1 SGHRS, CDR2 YFSETQ. Trimming stripped 0 bases from V and 4 bases from J, with 19 bases between. CDR3 residues: CASSLAGGGGEVETQYF. The CDR3 coding sequence is TGCGCCAGCAGCTTGGCCGGAGGCGGCGGGGAGGTAGAGACCCAGTACTTC.

The rearrangement links TRBV6-4 to TRBJ2-1, with 7 bases lining up with TRBD2. V was pared by 1 base and J by 7 bases, with 7 bases of the junction left unmatched. The germline V gene encodes CDR1 MRHNA and CDR2 SNTAGT. This CDR3 is 15 amino acids long. CDR3 amino acids: CASSDLAGEMNEQFF. Here the CDR3 DNA reads TGTGCCAGCAGTGACTTGGCGGGAGAGATGAATGAGCAGTTCTTC.

The chain joins TRBV6-6 to TRBJ2-1; D gene uncertain. Germline V lookup: CDR1 MNHNY, CDR2 SVGAGI (reference sequence). V dropped 7 bases and J dropped 0 bases, with 13 bases sitting between them. This CDR3 has 15 residues. The CDR3 here is CASTDRGSSYNEQFF. CDR3 nucleotides: TGTGCCAGCACCGACCGAGGAAGCTCCTACAATGAGCAGTTCTTC.

The genes are TRBV4-2 and TRBJ1-2; D unclear. This CDR3 contains 11 residues. Germline V CDR1 and CDR2: LGHNA, YNFKEQ. V was pared by 1 base and J by 7 bases, with 4 bases between. The CDR3 DNA reads TGTGCCAGCAGCCAAGGTCGTGGCTACACCTTC. Amino acids: CASSQGRGYTF.

V usage is TRBV28 and J usage is TRBJ1-5; D gene uncertain. The CDR3 has 15 residues. V gave up 4 bases and J gave up 2 bases, with 12 bases separating them. Germline V gives CDR1 MDHEN, CDR2 SYDVKM. CDR3 nucleotide sequence: TGTGCCAGCAGTTCCATTTTTGGGCGCAATCAGCCCCAGCATTTT. Amino acid sequence: CASSSIFGRNQPQHF.